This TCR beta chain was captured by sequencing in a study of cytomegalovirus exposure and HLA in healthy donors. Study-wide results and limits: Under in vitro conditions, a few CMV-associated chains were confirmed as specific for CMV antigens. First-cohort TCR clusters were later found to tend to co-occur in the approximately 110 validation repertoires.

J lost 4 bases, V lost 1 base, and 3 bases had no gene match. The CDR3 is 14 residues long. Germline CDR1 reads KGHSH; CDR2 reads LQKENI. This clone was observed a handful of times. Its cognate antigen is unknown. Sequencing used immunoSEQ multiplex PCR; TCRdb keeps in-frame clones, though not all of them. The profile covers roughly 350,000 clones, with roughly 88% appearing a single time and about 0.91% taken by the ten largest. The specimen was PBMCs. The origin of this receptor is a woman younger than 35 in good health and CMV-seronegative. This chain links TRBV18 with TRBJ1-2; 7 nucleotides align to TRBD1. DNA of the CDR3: TGTGCCAGCTCACCACAGGGACAGCGCTATGGCTACACCTTC. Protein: CASSPQGQRYGYTF.